The next 3 T cell receptor beta chains were all read from a single sample in a study of T cell responses to AZD1222 COVID-19 vaccine. Repertoires were generated with immunoSEQ multiplex PCR, while TCRdb's copy carries only in-frame clones and drops some. Of approximately 150,000 clones detected, almost 95% appear once; the ten largest clones hold 2.3%. Sequenced here: peripheral blood, sampled on day 0 of AZD1222 vaccination. These receptor sequences come from an adult in good health.

A single count supports this clone. This chain joins TRBV30 and TRBJ2-3; D not resolved. V lost 2 bases and J 0 bases, leaving 6 bases between the germline ends. Germline values: CDR1 GTSNPN, CDR2 SVGIG (reference sequence). The CDR3 has 13 residues. The CDR3 DNA reads as TGTGCCTGGAGTCCTGTTAGCACAGATACGCAGTATTTT. The encoded protein is CAWSPVSTDTQYF. The complete variable domain, with remaining parts taken from reference TRBV30 and TRBJ2-3, reads SQTIHQWPATLVQPVGSPLSLECTVEGTSNPNLYWYRQAAGRGLQLLFYSVGIGQISSEVPQNLSASRPQDRQFILSSKKLLLSDSGFYLCAWSPVSTDTQYFGPGTRLTVL.

The chain couples TRBV9 to TRBJ2-1; TRBD1 agrees at 7 bases. The CDR3 has 17 amino acids. V dropped 4 bases and J dropped 5; count of bases not matched to a gene: 15. Germline V CDR1 and CDR2: SGDLS, YYNGEE. CDR3 amino acids: CASSTRQGIATDNEQFF. In nucleotides, the CDR3 is TGTGCCAGCAGCACGCGACAGGGAATAGCGACAGACAATGAGCAGTTCTTC.

This chain joins TRBV7-2 and TRBJ2-3, with 10 bases aligning to TRBD2. This CDR3 contains 16 residues. The V gene end was trimmed by 3 bases and the J gene end by 2 bases; junction bases not matched to a gene: 5. The V gene's germline CDR1 is SGHTA and CDR2 FQGNSA. The CDR3 loop is CASSFASGGDTDTQYF. CDR3 sequence (DNA): TGTGCCAGCAGCTTCGCTAGCGGGGGTGACACAGATACGCAGTATTTT.